A selection of T cell receptor beta chains follows, all from one sample in a study of blood T cell repertoires in COVID-19. Repertoires were generated with immunoSEQ multiplex PCR, while TCRdb's copy carries only in-frame clones and drops some. In the table there are 170,000 or so clones, around 86% of which are singletons. The specimen was peripheral blood. Receptors originate from a woman in her 70s with COVID-19, enrolled during active disease. The CDR3 runs from the conserved cysteine through the conserved F or W. The order of the fields is D gene, V gene, J gene, clone size, CDR3 protein, CDR3 DNA. A D gene is named only where the DNA matches it firmly. Not all rows give a size; the values are once, few, many and, for expanded clones, a class.

NA	TRBV28	TRBJ1-2	once	CASSLLQGGGYTF	TGTGCCAGCAGTTTATTACAGGGCGGGGGCTACACCTTC
NA	TRBV18	TRBJ2-1	NA	CASSSEHEQFF	TGTGCCAGCTCCTCCGAGCATGAGCAGTTCTTC
TRBD2	TRBV27	TRBJ2-5	NA	CASSLFPGTSVKETQYF	TGTGCCAGCAGTTTATTCCCAGGGACTAGCGTAAAAGAGACCCAGTACTTC
NA	TRBV15	TRBJ2-7	NA	CATSTRDTYEQYF	TGTGCCACCAGCACCCGGGACACCTACGAGCAGTACTTC
NA	TRBV5-6	TRBJ1-2	NA	CASSFYRYNYGYTF	TGTGCCAGCAGCTTTTACCGCTACAACTATGGCTACACCTTC
NA	TRBV7-9	TRBJ2-7	NA	CASSSPRSGRYEQYF	TGTGCCAGCAGCTCCCCCCGGAGCGGTCGCTACGAGCAGTACTTC
TRBD1	TRBV12-3/TRBV12-4	TRBJ2-7	NA	CASSSKRDSAGYF	TGTGCCAGCAGTTCTAAAAGGGACAGCGCGGGTTACTTC
TRBD1	TRBV11-2	TRBJ1-2	NA	CASSLTGIDGYTF	TGTGCCAGCAGCCTGACAGGGATTGATGGCTACACCTTC
TRBD1	TRBV28	TRBJ1-3	NA	CASRKQGFGNTIYF	TGTGCCAGCAGGAAACAGGGGTTTGGAAACACCATATATTTT
TRBD2	TRBV7-3	TRBJ2-5	few	CASSPARTSGQETQYF	TGTGCCAGCAGCCCAGCCCGGACTAGCGGGCAAGAGACCCAGTACTTC
TRBD1	TRBV5-1	TRBJ2-1	NA	CASSLQGARNNEQFF	TGCGCCAGCAGCTTGCAGGGGGCAAGGAACAATGAGCAGTTCTTC
NA	TRBV3-1/TRBV3-2	TRBJ1-2	NA	CASSQDGTYYGYTF	TGTGCCAGCAGCCAAGACGGGACATATTATGGCTACACCTTC
TRBD2	TRBV6-6	TRBJ2-7	NA	CASSLESGRTYF	TGTGCCAGCAGTTTAGAGAGCGGGAGGACGTACTTC
NA	TRBV7-2	TRBJ2-2	NA	CASSLGSTSITGELFF	TGTGCCAGCAGCTTAGGTTCGACATCCATTACCGGGGAGCTGTTTTTT